Listed below are T cell receptor beta chains from one sample, sequenced in a study of blood T cells in healthy people across ages. Via MiXCR, TCRdb re-called the 5' RACE reads, giving one row per CDR3 protein. Of about 1,600,000 distinct CDR3 sequences in the sample, about 40% were seen once. The source material was blood. The receptors were gathered from a woman aged 18-30 years in good health. CDR3s include the opening cysteine and the closing phenylalanine or tryptophan. D genes are given only for firm matches. Clone sizes are given selectively: once, few, many, or a class where the clone is expanded.

CASSLAGSNTDTQYF,TGTGCCAGCAGTTTGGCGGGGTCCAACACAGATACGCAGTATTTT,TRBJ2-3,NA,TRBV12-3/TRBV12-4,many
CSVENRLRWDIQYF,TGCAGCGTTGAAAACAGGTTAAGGTGGGACATTCAGTACTTC,TRBJ2-4,NA,TRBV29-1,few
CASSVGPHVSEQYF,TGTGCCAGTAGTGTTGGACCCCACGTCAGCGAGCAGTACTTC,TRBJ2-7,NA,TRBV19,NA
CASSYSMSWETQYF,TGTGCCAGCAGTTACTCCATGTCTTGGGAGACCCAGTACTTC,TRBJ2-5,NA,TRBV6-5,NA
CSALDGVNYGYTF,TGCAGCGCTCTGGACGGGGTTAACTATGGCTACACCTTC,TRBJ1-2,NA,TRBV29-1,few
CASSTPTESYEQYF,TGTGCCAGCAGCACCCCGACAGAATCCTACGAGCAGTACTTC,TRBJ2-7,NA,TRBV7-9,NA
CASHRGQETQYF,TGTGCCAGCCACAGGGGTCAAGAGACCCAGTACTTC,TRBJ2-5,TRBD1,TRBV6-1,many
CASSQDASGIYEQYF,TGTGCCAGCAGCCAAGACGCTAGCGGAATCTACGAGCAGTACTTC,TRBJ2-7,TRBD2,TRBV3-1,few
CSARRWPVEAFF,TGCAGTGCTAGGAGGTGGCCGGTTGAAGCTTTCTTT,TRBJ1-1,NA,TRBV20-1,NA
CASSLTGSEETQYF,TGTGCCAGCAGCTTGACAGGGTCAGAAGAGACCCAGTACTTC,TRBJ2-5,TRBD1,TRBV7-3,few
CSVYTGYGSGANVLTF,TGCAGCGTTTATACAGGGTATGGCTCTGGGGCCAACGTCCTGACTTTC,TRBJ2-6,NA,TRBV29-1,many
CASSLNSGGFQETQYF,TGTGCCAGCAGCTTAAACAGCGGGGGGTTCCAAGAGACCCAGTACTTC,TRBJ2-5,TRBD2,TRBV7-3,NA
CATSRNKGTSPYNEQFF,TGTGCCACCAGCAGGAACAAAGGGACTTCTCCTTACAATGAGCAGTTCTTC,TRBJ2-1,NA,TRBV15,NA
CASSRTSLHEQYF,TGTGCCAGCAGCCGAACTAGTCTCCACGAGCAGTACTTC,TRBJ2-7,NA,TRBV5-6,few
CATGLGRGGGDNEQFF,TGTGCCACCGGACTAGGACGGGGGGGCGGAGACAATGAGCAGTTCTTC,TRBJ2-1,TRBD2,TRBV10-3,few
CASSLKGEQFF,TGTGCCAGCAGTTTGAAGGGTGAGCAGTTCTTC,TRBJ2-1,NA,TRBV28,NA
CASSDFRAQETQYF,TGTGCCAGCAGTGATTTCAGGGCACAAGAGACCCAGTACTTC,TRBJ2-5,NA,TRBV25-1,few
CASASGLWFEQFF,TGTGCCAGCGCGTCAGGCCTTTGGTTCGAGCAGTTCTTC,TRBJ2-1,NA,TRBV2,NA
CASSITGIATYGYTF,TGTGCCAGCAGCATCACAGGAATCGCTACCTATGGCTACACCTTC,TRBJ1-2,NA,TRBV7-2,few
CASSYMPIWTSGSWGPQYF,TGTGCCAGCAGTTACATGCCCATTTGGACTAGCGGGAGTTGGGGGCCCCAGTACTTC,TRBJ2-5,TRBD2,TRBV12-3/TRBV12-4,NA
CASSYLAPLRDEQYF,TGTGCCAGCAGTTACTTGGCACCCCTTAGGGATGAGCAGTACTTC,TRBJ2-7,NA,TRBV6-2/TRBV6-3,NA
CASSEGQGTNYGYTF,TGTGCCAGCAGTGAGGGACAGGGAACTAACTATGGCTACACCTTC,TRBJ1-2,TRBD1,TRBV6-1,NA
CASSKPTGSTGELFF,TGTGCCAGCAGCAAACCGACAGGGAGCACCGGGGAGCTGTTTTTT,TRBJ2-2,TRBD1,TRBV7-8,NA
CASVRNQDGVLEFF,TGTGCCAGCGTCAGGAATCAGGACGGGGTCCTGGAGTTCTTC,TRBJ2-1,NA,TRBV2,NA
CASTVEKLFF,TGTGCCAGCACCGTTGAAAAACTGTTTTTT,TRBJ1-4,NA,TRBV27,once
CASTFMGGTGYEQYF,TGTGCCAGCACTTTTATGGGAGGCACTGGCTACGAGCAGTACTTC,TRBJ2-7,NA,TRBV28,NA
CSALTPGQAGNQPQHF,TGCAGTGCCCTTACTCCGGGACAGGCGGGCAATCAGCCCCAGCATTTT,TRBJ1-5,TRBD1,TRBV20-1,NA
CASSQDREANEKLFF,TGCGCCAGCAGCCAGGACAGGGAAGCTAATGAAAAACTGTTTTTT,TRBJ1-4,TRBD1,TRBV4-1,NA